This T cell receptor (beta chain) was sequenced for a study of early T cells in non-severe SARS-CoV-2 infection. Study overall: Investigators sequenced bulk RNA drawn from unsorted whole blood, and chains remained unpaired. Study results and limitations: Matching against VDJdb likely underestimated virus-specific expansions, favoring anti-spike CD8.

Individual cDNA molecules were tagged with unique molecular identifiers. MiXCR, applied by TCRdb to the 5' RACE reads, yields one record per CDR3 protein. This sample yields tens of thousands of distinct CDR3 sequences, of which about 12% are seen a single time; 3% to 5% belongs to the top ten. Trimming left V 3 bases short and J 5 bases short, with 10 bases between. Germline V gives CDR1 DFQATT, CDR2 SNEGSKA (reference sequence). This CDR3 has 12 amino acids. This clonotype was seen a few times. Its target is not known. The chain employs TRBV20-1 and TRBJ1-2; D is unresolved. Sequenced input: whole blood. The clonotype was recovered from an adult who was a healthcare worker with PCR-confirmed SARS-CoV-2 infection or an uninfected control (not recorded which). Here the CDR3 DNA reads TGCAGTGCTAGGGTCCAGATGTATGGCTACACCTTC. Protein product: CSARVQMYGYTF.